This T cell receptor (beta chain) was observed in a study of metastatic and nonmetastatic thyroid tumors. Study-wide context: Repertoires from blood and tumor or nodule tissue of malignant and benign thyroid patients were compared.

The junction had 9 bases not matched to a gene; V was cut back by 5 bases and J by 3 bases. This CDR3 spans 16 amino acids. Germline-derived CDR1 and CDR2 are SGHAT and FQDESV (reference sequence). This clone showed up just once. Antigen unknown. TCRdb ran MiXCR on the PCR reads. This table holds about 26,000 clones, around 24% found once. Patients were all untreated before their thyroid surgery. Study-level results: Significantly greater TCR beta diversity was reportedly found in malignant thyroid tumors than in benign nodules (in blood and tumor).

Sequenced input: blood. The rearrangement joins TRBV11-1 to TRBJ2-2; 7 bases are shared with TRBD2. The source of this sequence is a female donor with papillary thyroid cancer or a benign thyroid nodule (not recorded which). Some clones in this sample may be carry-over from other donors' samples. This CDR3 is CASSRGRGADTGELFF. CDR3 bases: TGTGCCAGCAGCCGAGGGAGGGGAGCGGACACCGGGGAGCTGTTTTTT.